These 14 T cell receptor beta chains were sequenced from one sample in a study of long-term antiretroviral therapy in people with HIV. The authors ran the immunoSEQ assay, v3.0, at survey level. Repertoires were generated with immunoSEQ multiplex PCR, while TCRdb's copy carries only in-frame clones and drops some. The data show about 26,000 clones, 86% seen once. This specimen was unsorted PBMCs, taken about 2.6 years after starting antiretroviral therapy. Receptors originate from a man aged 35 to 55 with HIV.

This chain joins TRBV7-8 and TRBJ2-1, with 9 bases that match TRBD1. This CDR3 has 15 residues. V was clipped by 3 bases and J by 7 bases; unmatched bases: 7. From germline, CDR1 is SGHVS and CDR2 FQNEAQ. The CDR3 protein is CASSFRTGDVNEQFF. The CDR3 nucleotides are TGTGCCAGCAGCTTTCGGACAGGGGACGTTAATGAGCAGTTCTTC.

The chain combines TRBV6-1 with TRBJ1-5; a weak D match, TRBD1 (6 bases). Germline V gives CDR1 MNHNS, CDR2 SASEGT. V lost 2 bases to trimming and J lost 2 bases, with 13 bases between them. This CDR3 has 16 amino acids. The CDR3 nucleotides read TGTGCCAGCAGTGAAAACAGGGTGGACGGCAATCAGCCCCAGCATTTT. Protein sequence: CASSENRVDGNQPQHF.

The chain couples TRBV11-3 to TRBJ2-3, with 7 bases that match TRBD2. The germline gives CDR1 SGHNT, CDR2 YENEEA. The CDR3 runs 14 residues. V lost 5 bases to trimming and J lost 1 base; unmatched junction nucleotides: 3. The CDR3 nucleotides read TGTGCCAGCAGCCGAACTAGCGGCACAGATACGCAGTATTTT. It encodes CASSRTSGTDTQYF.

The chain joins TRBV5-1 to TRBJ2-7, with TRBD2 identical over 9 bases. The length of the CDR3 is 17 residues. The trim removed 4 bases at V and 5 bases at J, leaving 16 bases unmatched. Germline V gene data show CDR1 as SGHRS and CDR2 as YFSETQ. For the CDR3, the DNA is TGCGCCAGCAGCCCGGAGAGGCGGGGGGGACGGGTCGACGAGCAGTACTTC. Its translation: CASSPERRGGRVDEQYF.

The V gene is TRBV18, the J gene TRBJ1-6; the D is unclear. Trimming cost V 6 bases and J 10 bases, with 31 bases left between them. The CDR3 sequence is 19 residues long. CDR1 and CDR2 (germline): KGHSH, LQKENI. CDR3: CASSYSRAGLLSHKSPLHF. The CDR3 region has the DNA TGTGCCAGCTCCTATTCGAGGGCCGGACTTCTCTCCCACAAATCACCCCTCCACTTT.

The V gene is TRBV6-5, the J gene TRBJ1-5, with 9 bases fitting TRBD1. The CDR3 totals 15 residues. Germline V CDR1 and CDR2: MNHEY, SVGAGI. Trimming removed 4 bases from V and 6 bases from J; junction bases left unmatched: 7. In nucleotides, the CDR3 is TGTGCCAGCAGTTCCGGGACAGGGCTTTTTCAGCCCCAGCATTTT. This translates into CASSSGTGLFQPQHF.

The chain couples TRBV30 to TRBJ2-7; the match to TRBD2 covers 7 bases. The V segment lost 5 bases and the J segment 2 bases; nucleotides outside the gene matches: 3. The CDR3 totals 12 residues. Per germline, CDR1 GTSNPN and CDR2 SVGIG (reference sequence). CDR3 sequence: CAWGGLPYEQYF. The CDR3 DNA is TGTGCCTGGGGGGGACTACCCTACGAGCAGTACTTC.

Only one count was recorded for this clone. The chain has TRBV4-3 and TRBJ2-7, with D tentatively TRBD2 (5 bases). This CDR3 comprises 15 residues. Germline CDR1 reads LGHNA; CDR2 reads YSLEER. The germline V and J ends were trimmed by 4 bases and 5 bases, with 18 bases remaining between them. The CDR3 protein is CASSPFTEGSHEQYF. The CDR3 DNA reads TGCGCCAGCAGCCCCTTCACAGAGGGATCCCACGAGCAGTACTTC.

The CDR3 protein is CSVVIEGGSYTF. The CDR3, as DNA: TGCAGCGTTGTGATCGAGGGAGGGAGCTACACCTTC. The chain recombines TRBV29-1 with TRBJ1-2, with D unresolved. This CDR3 comprises 12 residues. Trimming cost V 4 bases and J 9 bases, with 15 bases left between them. Germline V gene sequence: CDR1 SQVTM, CDR2 ANQGSEA.

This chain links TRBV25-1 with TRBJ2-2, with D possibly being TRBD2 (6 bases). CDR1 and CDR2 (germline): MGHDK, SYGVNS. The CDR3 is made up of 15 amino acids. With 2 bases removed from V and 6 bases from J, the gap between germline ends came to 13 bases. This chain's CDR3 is CASSERGRTAGELFF. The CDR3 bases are TGTGCCAGCAGTGAACGGGGGAGGACGGCCGGGGAGCTGTTTTTT.

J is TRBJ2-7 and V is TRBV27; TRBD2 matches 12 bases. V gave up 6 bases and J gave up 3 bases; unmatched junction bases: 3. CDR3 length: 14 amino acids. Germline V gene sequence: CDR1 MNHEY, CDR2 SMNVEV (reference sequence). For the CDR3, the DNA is TGTGCCAGCAGCTGGACTAGCGGGAACTACGAGCAGTACTTC. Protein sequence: CASSWTSGNYEQYF.

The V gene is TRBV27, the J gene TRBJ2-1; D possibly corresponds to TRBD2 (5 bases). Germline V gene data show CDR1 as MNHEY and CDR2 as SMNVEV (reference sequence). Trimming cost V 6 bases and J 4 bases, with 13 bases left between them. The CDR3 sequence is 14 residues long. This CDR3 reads CASSLSDLYNEQFF. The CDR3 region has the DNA TGTGCCAGCAGCCTTTCGGACTTGTACAATGAGCAGTTCTTC.

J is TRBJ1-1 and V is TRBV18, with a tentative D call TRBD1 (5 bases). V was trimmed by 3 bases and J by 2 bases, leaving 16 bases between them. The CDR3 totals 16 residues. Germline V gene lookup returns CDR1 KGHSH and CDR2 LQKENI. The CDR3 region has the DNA TGTGCCAGCTCACCCCGGCAGGGATCGTCTAACACTGAAGCTTTCTTT. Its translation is CASSPRQGSSNTEAFF.

The CDR3 DNA reads TGTGCCAGCAGTTTTCCCCAGGGACCCCCTTACGAGCAGTACTTC. It codes for CASSFPQGPPYEQYF. The chain combines TRBV28 with TRBJ2-7, with D perhaps assigned TRBD1 or TRBD2 (5 bases each). This CDR3 has 15 amino acids. V was pared by 3 bases and J by 4 bases, with 16 bases between. The germline gives CDR1 MDHEN, CDR2 SYDVKM. The variable domain in full, completed from reference TRBV28 and TRBJ2-7, reads DVKVTQSSRYLVKRTGEKVFLECVQDMDHENMFWYRQDPGLGLRLIYFSYDVKMKEKGDIPEGYSVSREKKERFSLILESASTNQTSMYLCASSFPQGPPYEQYFGPGTRLTVT.